This paragraph covers one TCR beta chain sequence. No cognate antigen has been identified for it. Qualities for individual bases were not recorded, and no much larger clone is one base off. This record comes from a study of cytomegalovirus exposure and HLA in healthy donors (TCRdb year 2017). For context, the study as a whole: A later analysis indicated that the roughly 130 validation repertoires were generated on the platform also employed for the approximately 700 repertoires of the first cohort. The study aimed to test whether signatures of past pathogen exposure could be identified by cataloging public T cell receptors. Along with the roughly 610-subject first cohort, a separate validation cohort of over 90 different subjects was used. To predict cytomegalovirus infection status, the study combined high-throughput TCR immunosequencing, statistical association of individual TCRs with disease status, and machine learning.

The library was obtained by the immunoSEQ multiplex PCR assay. Processing in the source paper ran as follows. To diagnose cytomegalovirus status from the catalog of TCR beta chain sequences, a statistical classification framework was built. TCRdb limited this immuneACCESS table to in-frame rearrangements with V and J called. A share of clones is missing; checked studies link under half to unresolved V genes, and the rest is unexplained. That table supplies the V and J calls and clone size; D and trimming were determined from the DNA. Recorded for this sample are over 250,000 clones; 80% to 90% of them occurred a single time. The top ten clones comprise less than 1.2% of the sample. General findings and caveats noted by the study authors: The authors suggested that the approach could potentially be generalized to other disease states and immunological phenotypes. In both the original and validation cohorts, the classifier was reported to diagnose cytomegalovirus status with high specificity and sensitivity. The study listed 164 TCR beta chains as associated with cytomegalovirus. Across donors, most TCR sequences were observed very rarely, whereas some public TCRs were present in many individuals. Of the cluster scores, roughly 95% were above 0 in a later analysis, which found that TCRs clustered in the first cohort also tended to co-occur in the 120 validation repertoires. In vitro tests confirmed that a few of the cytomegalovirus-associated TCR beta chains recognize cytomegalovirus antigens. A later analysis had no HLA typing for the validation cohort, so co-occurrence there was scored across all 110 or so repertoires.

The CDR3 starts with the cysteine, ends with the phenylalanine, and has 14 residues. Solely the CDR3 DNA is kept, with 42 bases framed from the first base. Relative to germline, V is missing 5 bases and J is missing 2 bases, with 3 bases of the junction outside any gene match. The germline V gene supplies CDR1 SGHVS and CDR2 FNYEAQ. The donors were included in the validation cohort of over a hundred subjects, a group kept apart from the roughly 680-subject first cohort. The TCR comes from a woman younger than 35 in good health and CMV-seronegative. The material sequenced was PBMCs. Recombination connected TRBV7-6 to TRBJ1-2, and 9 junction bases match TRBD1. The DNA is as follows: TGTGCCAGCAGCCAAGGGACAGGGAACTATGGCTACACCTTC. The translation is CASSQGTGNYGYTF. Reference TRBV7-6 and TRBJ1-2 genes cover what lies past the CDR3, so the full variable domain is GAGVSQSPRYKVTKRGQDVALRCDPISGHVSLYWYRQALGQGPEFLTYFNYEAQQDKSGLPNDRFSAERPEGSISTLTIQRTEQRDSAMYRCASSQGTGNYGYTFGSGTRLTVV.